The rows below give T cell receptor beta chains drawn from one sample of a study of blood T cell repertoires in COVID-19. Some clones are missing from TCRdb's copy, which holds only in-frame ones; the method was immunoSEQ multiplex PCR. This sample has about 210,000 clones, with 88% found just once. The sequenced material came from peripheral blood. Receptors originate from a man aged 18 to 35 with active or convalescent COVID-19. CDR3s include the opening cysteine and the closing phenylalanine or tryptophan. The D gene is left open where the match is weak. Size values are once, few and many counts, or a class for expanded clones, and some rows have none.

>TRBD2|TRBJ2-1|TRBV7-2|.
TGTGCCAGCAGCTTGAGGGTGGGACTAGAGCAGTTCTTC
CASSLRVGLEQFF
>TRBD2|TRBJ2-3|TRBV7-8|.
TGTGCCAGCAGCTCCAGCGGGATCAGGGCAGATACGCAGTATTTT
CASSSSGIRADTQYF
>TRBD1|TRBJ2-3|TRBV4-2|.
TGTGCCAGCAGCCAACGGGACAGAGGAGATACGCAGTATTTT
CASSQRDRGDTQYF
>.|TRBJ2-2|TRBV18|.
TGTGCCAGCTCACCAACAGGTATCGCGAACACCGGGGAGCTGTTTTTT
CASSPTGIANTGELFF
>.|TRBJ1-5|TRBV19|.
TGTGCCAGCGGAGACAGATATAGCAATCAGCCCCAGCATTTT
CASGDRYSNQPQHF
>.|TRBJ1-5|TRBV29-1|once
TGCAGCGTTGGACAGGGCAATCAGCCCCAGCATTTT
CSVGQGNQPQHF
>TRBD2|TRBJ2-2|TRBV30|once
TGTGCCTGGAGCCGGACTAGCGGGAGGGCCGCGAACACCGGGGAGCTGTTTTTT
CAWSRTSGRAANTGELFF
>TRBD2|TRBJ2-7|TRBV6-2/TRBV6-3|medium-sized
TGTGCCAGCAGTTTTGGACTAGCGGGCTCCTACGAGCAGTACTTC
CASSFGLAGSYEQYF
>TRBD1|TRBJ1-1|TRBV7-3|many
TGTGCCAGCAGCCCGACAGGGGGCACTGAAGCTTTCTTT
CASSPTGGTEAFF
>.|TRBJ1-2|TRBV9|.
TGTGCCAGCAGCGTAGGCCCATCAGGGTTAGATGGCTACACCTTC
CASSVGPSGLDGYTF
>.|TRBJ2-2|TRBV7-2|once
TGTGCCAGCAGACTGGGCCTCTCGAGGGACACCGGGGAGCTGTTTTTT
CASRLGLSRDTGELFF
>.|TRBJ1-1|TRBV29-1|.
TGCAGCGTTGGGGGCTTGGACAGAAAGGCCACTGAAGCTTTCTTT
CSVGGLDRKATEAFF